The source of this T cell receptor beta chain is a study of CD8 T cells in Susac syndrome. Germline values: CDR1 MDHEN, CDR2 SYDVKM. The length of the CDR3 is 15 residues. Between the trimmed V and J ends, which lost 1 base and 8 bases, there was a span of 17 bases. An amount of RNA that ranged from roughly 0.5 to 1 ug was reverse transcribed with random hexamers. One entry per CDR3 protein, called by TCRdb with MiXCR from the immunoSEQ multiplex PCR reads. The sample has about 120,000 distinct CDR3 sequences, approximately 93% seen once. This sequence joins TRBV28 and TRBJ1-2; D gene ambiguous. The material sequenced was CD4+ T cells from PBMCs. This TCR was recovered from a human donor with multiple sclerosis. The CDR3 region is CASSLSAGPPRGYTF. CDR3 nucleotide sequence: TGTGCCAGCAGTTTATCCGCCGGCCCGCCGCGGGGCTACACCTTC.